The next 21 T cell receptor beta chains were all read from a single sample in a study of blood T cells in healthy people across ages. The second PCR ran about 6 to 11 cycles with a sample-barcoded 5' primer and J-beta primers. TCRdb itself ran the 5' RACE reads through MiXCR, one entry per CDR3 protein. The table lists about 1.4 million distinct CDR3 sequences, around 55% of them singletons. Specimen: blood. These receptors originate from a man younger than 35 in good health.

This clonotype occurred a few times. The genes are TRBV20-1 and TRBJ2-7; D is unresolved. The V and J ends lost 1 base and 1 base respectively, with 11 bases between them. This CDR3 has 14 residues. Germline CDR1 is DFQATT and CDR2 is SNEGSKA (reference sequence). CDR3 in DNA: TGCAGTGCTAGAGGTGCGGATCTTTCCTACGAGCAGTACTTC. This sequence encodes CSARGADLSYEQYF.

This clonotype was found once. The chain joins TRBV2 to TRBJ1-1; 11 nucleotides agree with TRBD1. The germline gives CDR1 SNHLY, CDR2 FYNNEI. Trimming at V came to 6 bases and at J to 4 bases, leaving 10 bases not matched to a gene. This CDR3 spans 16 amino acids. This CDR3 reads CASSRTGGSRGTEAFF. CDR3 nucleotide sequence: TGTGCCAGCAGCCGGACAGGGGGCAGTCGAGGCACTGAAGCTTTCTTT.

This chain uses TRBV6-5 with TRBJ2-5; D perhaps matches TRBD2 (6 bases). In germline, CDR1 is MNHEY, CDR2 SVGAGI. The CDR3 extends over 13 amino acids. The CDR3 DNA follows: TGTGCGCACGGGTTGGAGGGAAGAGAGACCCAGTACTTC. Translation gives CAHGLEGRETQYF.

This clonotype was seen a few times. The rearrangement uses TRBV3-1 and TRBJ2-7; D perhaps matches TRBD2 (6 bases). The CDR3 is 18 amino acids. Trimming removed 4 bases from V and 0 bases from J, with 22 bases in between. CDR1 LGHDT and CDR2 YNNKEL come from the germline V gene (reference sequence). The CDR3 DNA is TGTGCCAGCAGCCGCTTGAGGGCGGGACGGTTTAGCTCCTACGAGCAGTACTTC. This translates into CASSRLRAGRFSSYEQYF.

V is TRBV5-4 and J is TRBJ2-4; tentatively, D is TRBD1 (6 bases). The J call may be mistaken, given a closer DNA end match to TRBJ2-7. The CDR3 spans 15 residues. Germline V lookup: CDR1 SGHNT, CDR2 YYREEE (reference sequence). The chain's CDR3 is CASSSGQSIAYEQYF. CDR3 in DNA: TGTGCCAGCAGCTCCGGACAGTCTATCGCCTACGAGCAGTACTTC.

A few counts support this clonotype. The chain combines TRBV29-1 with TRBJ2-7; D remains ambiguous. Trimming left V 5 bases short and J 1 base short, with 15 bases between. CDR1 is SQVTM and CDR2 is ANQGSEA in the germline V gene. CDR3 length: 14 amino acids. CDR3 bases: TGCAGCGTTAAGGTCGATCTCTCTTCCTACGAGCAGTACTTC. This codes for CSVKVDLSSYEQYF.

This clonotype has only a few counts. This chain links TRBV6-2 or TRBV6-3 with TRBJ2-2, with 11 bases matching TRBD2. The ends lost 5 bases at V and 1 base at J; junction bases unmatched: 3. CDR1 and CDR2 (germline): MNHEY, SVGEGT. The CDR3 length is 16 residues. The CDR3 sequence: CASSNGLAGNTGELFF. The CDR3 coding sequence is TGTGCCAGCAGTAACGGACTAGCGGGGAACACCGGGGAGCTGTTTTTT.

On this clonotype: At one end, the junction sequence differs from germline, possibly due to a read error. The chain uses TRBV12-3 or TRBV12-4 and TRBJ2-7; 8 bases match TRBD1. The CDR3 runs 14 residues. CDR3 sequence reads: CASSRTGTEEERYF. CDR3 nucleotide sequence: TGTGCCAGTAGTAGGACAGGGACTGAGGAAGAGCGGTACTTC.

The CDR3 here is CASSTGTRIGSYEQYF. The DNA of the CDR3 is TGTGCCAGCAGCACCGGGACTAGAATAGGTTCCTACGAGCAGTACTTC. The chain joins TRBV12-3 or TRBV12-4 to TRBJ2-7, with 8 bases that match TRBD2. V was pared by 6 bases and J by 1 base, with 11 bases of the junction left unmatched. CDR3 size: 16 residues.

The chain has TRBV24-1 and TRBJ2-7, with D possibly being TRBD1 (6 bases). The length of the CDR3 is 14 residues. V shed 4 bases and J shed 4 bases, with 13 bases lying between them. In germline, CDR1 is KGHDR, CDR2 SFDVKD. CDR3 nucleotide sequence: TGTGCCACCAGTGAGGGGGCGCCGGGATACGAGCAGTACTTC. Its protein product is CATSEGAPGYEQYF.

CDR3 region: CASSNRGQNTEAFF. The CDR3, as DNA: TGTGCCAGCAGCAACAGGGGTCAGAACACTGAAGCTTTCTTT. The chain has TRBV9 and TRBJ1-1; 7 positions match TRBD1. The CDR3 is made up of 14 amino acids. Germline trimming cut 4 bases from V and 1 base from J; bases unmatched to any gene: 4. Looked up from germline, CDR1 is SGDLS and CDR2 is YYNGEE.

This clonotype has a handful of counts. The V and J genes are TRBV29-1 and TRBJ2-1, with 12 bases matching TRBD2. This CDR3 has 15 residues. Germline loops: CDR1 SQVTM, CDR2 ANQGSEA. J gave up 7 bases and V 6 bases, and 10 bases lay outside the gene matches. The CDR3 DNA sequence: TGCAGCGTAGGACTCCGACTAGCGGGGGCTAATGAGCAGTTCTTC. It yields the protein CSVGLRLAGANEQFF.

The chain carries TRBV9 and TRBJ1-1; D gene unclear. CDR3 length equals 17 residues. Germline lookup yields CDR1 SGDLS and CDR2 YYNGEE. The V gene lost 0 bases and the J gene lost 1 base, with 16 bases spanning the gap. CDR3 in amino acids: CASSVEGWAMTNTEAFF. CDR3 nucleotide sequence: TGTGCCAGCAGCGTAGAAGGGTGGGCAATGACGAACACTGAAGCTTTCTTT.

Notes on this clonotype: Mismatch with germline at one junction end may stem from a read error. The CDR3: CDSSTMNEQFF. CDR3 nucleotides: TGTGACAGCAGTACCATGAATGAGCAGTTCTTC. The chain has TRBV6-5 and TRBJ2-1, with D unresolved. CDR1 and CDR2 from the germline V gene are MNHEY and SVGAGI. This CDR3 has 11 amino acids.

The chain employs TRBV5-1 and TRBJ2-6; D unresolved. This CDR3 is 14 amino acids long. The germline gives CDR1 SGHRS, CDR2 YFSETQ. V was clipped by 5 bases and J by 0 bases, with 6 bases between them. CDR3 residues: CASRLTSGANVLTF. The CDR3 region has the DNA TGCGCCAGCAGATTAACCTCTGGGGCCAACGTCCTGACTTTC.

This clonotype came up a few times. J is TRBJ1-1 and V is TRBV29-1; maybe TRBD1 (5 bases). From germline, CDR1 is SQVTM and CDR2 ANQGSEA. The CDR3 has 12 residues. The germline V and J ends were trimmed by 6 bases and 4 bases, with 12 bases remaining between them. The CDR3 DNA reads as TGCAGCGTCCGACAGTCGGGCACTGAAGCTTTCTTT. Translation gives CSVRQSGTEAFF.

The gene calls are TRBV9 and TRBJ1-1; D possibly corresponds to TRBD1 (6 bases). V shed 4 bases and J shed 10 bases, with 17 bases lying between them. Germline V lookup: CDR1 SGDLS, CDR2 YYNGEE. CDR3 length: 13 residues. The CDR3 DNA reads TGTGCCAGCAGCACCCCGGACAGCTGGGTAGCTTTCTTT. Encoded protein: CASSTPDSWVAFF.

This chain joins TRBV4-3 and TRBJ2-4; D unclear. The J call is in doubt because the DNA end fits TRBJ2-7 better. CDR1 is LGHNA and CDR2 is YSLEER in the germline V gene. The CDR3 has 16 amino acids. Here the CDR3 reads CASSDGPSLSPYEQYF. CDR3 nucleotide sequence: TGCGCCAGCAGCGACGGACCGAGTCTTAGTCCCTACGAGCAGTACTTC.

The chain's CDR3 is CASSLQPKNYGYTF. The CDR3 nucleotides read TGTGCCAGCAGCCTCCAACCTAAAAACTATGGCTACACCTTC. V and J are TRBV13 and TRBJ1-2; no clear D. V was clipped by 5 bases and J by 2 bases, with 12 bases between them. Germline CDR1 is PRHDT and CDR2 is FYEKMQ (reference sequence). This CDR3 comprises 14 residues. Looking up the rest from reference TRBV13 and TRBJ1-2 gives the full variable domain: AAGVIQSPRHLIKEKRETATLKCYPIPRHDTVYWYQQGPGQDPQFLISFYEKMQSDKGSIPDRFSAQQFSDYHSELNMSSLELGDSALYFCASSLQPKNYGYTFGSGTRLTVV.

The rearrangement uses TRBV9 and TRBJ2-2; possible D gene TRBD1, 5 bases. Germline CDR1 and CDR2: SGDLS and YYNGEE. Trimming removed 6 bases at V and 8 bases at J, with 23 bases between. The CDR3 has 16 residues. For the CDR3, the DNA is TGTGCCAGCACACCTAGGGGAAGGGAATCGTCGGGGGAGCTGTTTTTT. Its translation: CASTPRGRESSGELFF.

The DNA of the CDR3 is TGCGCCAGCAGCCAAGTTGTAGGGAAAAACATTCAGTACTTC. Translation gives CASSQVVGKNIQYF. The rearrangement joins TRBV4-1 to TRBJ2-4; D is undetermined. This CDR3 has 14 residues. V was clipped by 1 base and J by 4 bases, with 8 bases between them. The V gene's germline CDR1 is MGHRA and CDR2 YSYEKL.